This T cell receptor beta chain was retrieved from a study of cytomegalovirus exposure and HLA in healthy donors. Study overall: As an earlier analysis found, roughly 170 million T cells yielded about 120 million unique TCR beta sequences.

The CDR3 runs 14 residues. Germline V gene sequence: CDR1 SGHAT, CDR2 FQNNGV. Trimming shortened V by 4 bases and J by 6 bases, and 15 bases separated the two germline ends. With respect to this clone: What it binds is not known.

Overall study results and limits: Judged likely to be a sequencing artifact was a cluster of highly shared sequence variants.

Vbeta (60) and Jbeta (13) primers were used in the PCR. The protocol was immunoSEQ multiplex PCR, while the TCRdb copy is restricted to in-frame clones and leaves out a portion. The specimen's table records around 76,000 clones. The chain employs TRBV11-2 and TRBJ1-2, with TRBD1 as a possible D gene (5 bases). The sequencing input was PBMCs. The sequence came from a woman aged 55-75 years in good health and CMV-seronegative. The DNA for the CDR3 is TGTGCCAGCAGCTGGGGGGTTCCAGGGAATGGCTACACCTTC. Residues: CASSWGVPGNGYTF.